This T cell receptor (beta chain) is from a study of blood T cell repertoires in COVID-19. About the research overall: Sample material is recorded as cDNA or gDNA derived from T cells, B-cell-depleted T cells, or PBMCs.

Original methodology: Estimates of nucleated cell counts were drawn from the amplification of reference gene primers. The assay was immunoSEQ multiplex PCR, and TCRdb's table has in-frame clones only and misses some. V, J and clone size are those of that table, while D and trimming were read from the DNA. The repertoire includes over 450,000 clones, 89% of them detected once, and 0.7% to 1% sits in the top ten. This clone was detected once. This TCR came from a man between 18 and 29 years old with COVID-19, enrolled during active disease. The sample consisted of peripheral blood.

The CDR3 spells CASSLLLAGGPLGQYF. The DNA of the CDR3 is TGTGCCAGCAGCTTACTCCTAGCGGGAGGCCCTTTAGGGCAGTACTTC. J is TRBJ2-7 and V is TRBV7-2, with 11 bases lining up with TRBD2. The CDR3 spans 16 residues. CDR1 and CDR2 (germline): SGHTA, FQGNSA. After removal of 2 bases from V and 9 bases from J, the junction contained 12 bases not matched to a gene. The full variable domain, completed using reference TRBV7-2 and TRBJ2-7, is GAGVSQSPSNKVTEKGKDVELRCDPISGHTALYWYRQSLGQGLEFLIYFQGNSAPDKSGLPSDRFSAERTGGSVSTLTIQRTQQEDSAVYLCASSLLLAGGPLGQYFGPGTRLTVT.